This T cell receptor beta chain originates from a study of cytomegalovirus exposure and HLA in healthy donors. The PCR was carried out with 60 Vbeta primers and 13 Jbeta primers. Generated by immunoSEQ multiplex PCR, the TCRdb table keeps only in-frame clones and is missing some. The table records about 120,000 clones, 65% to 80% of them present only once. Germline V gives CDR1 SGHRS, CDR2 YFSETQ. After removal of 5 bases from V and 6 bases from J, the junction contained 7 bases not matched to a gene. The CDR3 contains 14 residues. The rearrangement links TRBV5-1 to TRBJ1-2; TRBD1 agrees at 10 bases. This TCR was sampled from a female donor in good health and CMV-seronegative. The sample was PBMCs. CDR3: CASREGTGVHGYTF. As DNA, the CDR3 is TGCGCCAGCAGGGAGGGGACAGGGGTTCATGGCTACACCTTC.